The present entry profiles one T cell receptor (beta chain) with its context. The source of the sample is a study of blood T cell repertoires in COVID-19. Overall study: Some COVID-19 samples were acute and others convalescent; all came from the United States, Italy and Spain. Nucleic acid was either cDNA or gDNA, and it came from T cells, B-cell-depleted T cells, or PBMCs.

The germline V and J ends were trimmed by 7 bases and 4 bases, with 5 bases remaining between them. This CDR3 is built from 11 residues. CDR1 is MNHNY and CDR2 is SVGAGI in the germline V gene (reference sequence). In the source study's methods: Researchers report that nucleated cell counts were estimated from reference gene primer amplification. Only in-frame clones appear in the TCRdb table, and some are missing; sequencing was by immunoSEQ multiplex PCR. V and J calls and clone size are as listed in that table; D and trimming were resolved from the DNA. The table includes some 150,000 clones, approximately 83% detected once.

The receptor was derived from a human donor in a cohort sampled during active COVID-19. This chain uses TRBV6-6 with TRBJ2-1; the D is unclear. The sample was peripheral blood. CDR3 nucleotides: TGTGCCAGCACCGAGTACAATGAGCAGTTCTTC. Protein product: CASTEYNEQFF.